The T cell receptor (beta chain) under discussion was sequenced for a study of technical replicates of blood from a handful of donors. Looked up from germline, CDR1 is SGHNT and CDR2 is YENEEA. Trimming cost V 2 bases and J 2 bases; bases outside gene matches: 6. The CDR3 totals 16 residues. Libraries were prepared by immunoSEQ multiplex PCR; TCRdb keeps only in-frame clonotypes and omits some of them. The table has around 85,000 clones, around 94% seen once; the top ten hold around 0.25%. The chain couples TRBV11-3 to TRBJ1-2; the match to TRBD1 covers 9 bases. The sequence was obtained from a human donor in good health. The source material was T cells isolated from PBMCs. As DNA, the CDR3 is TGTGCCAGCAGCTTATTAGGGACAGGGTGGAACTATGGCTACACCTTC. Its protein product is CASSLLGTGWNYGYTF.